What follows are 21 T cell receptor beta chains derived from one specimen sequenced in a study of cytomegalovirus exposure and HLA in healthy donors. The primer mix had 60 Vbeta and 13 Jbeta primers. TCRdb's table, derived via immunoSEQ multiplex PCR, lists solely in-frame clones and lacks some. The sample has fewer than 200,000 clones, around 80% seen once. Sequencing used PBMCs. All receptors come from a woman between 18 and 29 years old in good health and CMV-seronegative.

This clone was seen a handful of times. J is TRBJ1-4 and V is TRBV4-2; TRBD1 is a possible D gene (5 bases). V was cut by 1 base and J by 5 bases, with 8 bases left in between. The CDR3 is made up of 14 amino acids. From germline, CDR1 is LGHNA and CDR2 YNFKEQ. CDR3 region: CASSQAGGNEKLFF. The CDR3 DNA sequence: TGTGCCAGCAGCCAAGCCGGGGGAAATGAAAAACTGTTTTTT.

The chain is built from TRBV6-1 and TRBJ2-1; no firm D call. The CDR3 consists of 13 residues. V dropped 2 bases and J dropped 8 bases, with 10 bases sitting between them. Germline V gene lookup returns CDR1 MNHNS and CDR2 SASEGT. The CDR3 region has the DNA TGTGCCAGCAGTGAACTTCCTTTCTATGAGCAGTTCTTC. Amino acid sequence: CASSELPFYEQFF.

The chain links TRBV18 to TRBJ2-7; 7 nucleotides agree with TRBD1. CDR3 length: 13 residues. Per the germline V gene, CDR1 is KGHSH and CDR2 is LQKENI. V lost 4 bases, J lost 6 bases, and 6 bases stayed unmatched. The CDR3 DNA sequence: TGTGCCAGCTCACTCGGGACAGCCACCGAGCAGTACTTC. It specifies CASSLGTATEQYF.

The V call is TRBV6-5, the J call TRBJ2-7; no definite D call. The germline V gene has CDR1 MNHEY and CDR2 SVGAGI. This CDR3 region has 13 residues. Trimming took 6 bases from V and 0 from J, leaving 9 bases between them. The CDR3 DNA is TGTGCCAGCAGACTCTATGACTCCTACGAGCAGTACTTC. Protein product: CASRLYDSYEQYF.

This chain links TRBV28 with TRBJ2-2, with no clear D. Germline V lookup: CDR1 MDHEN, CDR2 SYDVKM. The V and J ends lost 6 bases and 1 base respectively, with 9 bases between them. The CDR3 is 14 residues long. This CDR3 reads CASSLPLNTGELFF. DNA of the CDR3: TGTGCCAGCAGCCTTCCCTTGAACACCGGGGAGCTGTTTTTT.

The chain uses TRBV9 and TRBJ2-2; TRBD2 matches at 11 bases. The CDR3 loop spans 16 amino acids. V shed 6 bases and J 0 bases; nucleotides not matched to a gene: 4. Germline V gene lookup returns CDR1 SGDLS and CDR2 YYNGEE. CDR3 protein: CASNRLAGTNTGELFF. CDR3 nucleotides: TGTGCCAGCAATCGACTAGCGGGGACGAACACCGGGGAGCTGTTTTTT. Filled out from reference TRBV9 and TRBJ2-2, the complete variable domain reads DSGVTQTPKHLITATGQRVTLRCSPRSGDLSVYWYQQSLDQGLQFLIQYYNGEERAKGNILERFSAQQFPDLHSELNLSSLELGDSALYFCASNRLAGTNTGELFFGEGSRLTVL.

This rearrangement joins TRBV7-2 to TRBJ2-1; 10 positions agree with TRBD2. Germline loops: CDR1 SGHTA, CDR2 FQGNSA. This CDR3 contains 16 residues. With 3 bases clipped from V and 2 bases from J, the junction kept 4 bases outside the gene matches. As DNA, the CDR3 is TGTGCCAGCAGCTTTTCAGCGGGAGGGCCCTACAATGAGCAGTTCTTC. It codes for CASSFSAGGPYNEQFF.

This clone was seen a handful of times. The genes are TRBV28 and TRBJ1-4, with 8 nucleotides matching TRBD1. Germline CDR1 MDHEN, CDR2 SYDVKM. This CDR3 has 16 amino acids. J lost 5 bases, V lost 5 bases, and 10 bases had no gene match. CDR3 residues: CASSTARTGRNEKLFF. CDR3 coding DNA: TGTGCCAGCAGTACTGCTCGGACAGGGCGAAATGAAAAACTGTTTTTT.

The genes are TRBV5-4 and TRBJ2-7; 8 nucleotides match TRBD1. V trimming: 5 bases; J trimming: 4 bases; junction bases outside the gene matches: 5. CDR3 length: 13 residues. Germline loops: CDR1 SGHNT, CDR2 YYREEE (reference sequence). CDR3 nucleotide sequence: TGTGCCAGCAGTCAAGACAGGGGTTACGAGCAGTACTTC. Amino acids: CASSQDRGYEQYF.

The chain recombines TRBV7-9 with TRBJ2-7, with 7 bases lining up with TRBD2. Unmatched junction bases numbered 6, after V lost 5 bases and J lost 5 bases. The germline V gene has CDR1 SEHNR and CDR2 FQNEAQ (reference sequence). The CDR3 runs to 13 residues. For the CDR3, the DNA is TGTGCCAGCAGCCGGGACTACCTAAACGAGCAGTACTTC. It codes for CASSRDYLNEQYF.

CDR3 loop: CASSLADRSGDGYTF. CDR3 nucleotides: TGTGCCAGCAGCTTAGCCGACAGGTCCGGGGATGGCTACACCTTC. The rearrangement joins TRBV7-9 to TRBJ1-2, with D possibly being TRBD1 (6 bases). The CDR3 has 15 amino acids. The V gene lost 0 bases and the J gene lost 6 bases, with 14 bases spanning the gap. The V gene's germline CDR1 is SEHNR and CDR2 FQNEAQ (reference sequence).

This clone has just one count. V is TRBV2 and J is TRBJ2-3, with D unresolved. V lost 0 bases and J lost 6, with 7 bases in between. This CDR3 spans 13 amino acids. Germline CDR1 SNHLY, CDR2 FYNNEI. This chain's CDR3 is CASSEAVGDTQYF. CDR3 coding DNA: TGTGCCAGCAGTGAAGCGGTCGGGGATACGCAGTATTTT.

The V call is TRBV6-5, the J call TRBJ1-3; D call uncertain. Looked up from germline, CDR1 is MNHEY and CDR2 is SVGAGI. Trimming left V 5 bases short and J 2 bases short, with 7 bases between. This CDR3 spans 13 amino acids. The CDR3 region has the DNA TGTGCCAGCAGTCCCCCTGCTGGAAACACCATATATTTT. This gives the protein CASSPPAGNTIYF.

The chain has TRBV28 and TRBJ2-5, with D hard to call. The ends were cut back, 6 bases at V and 11 bases at J, with 16 bases in the middle. The CDR3 covers 12 residues. Germline V gene sequence: CDR1 MDHEN, CDR2 SYDVKM. The CDR3 region has the DNA TGTGCCAGCAGCCGTACATACTCCGGGCAGTACTTC. Translated: CASSRTYSGQYF.

The chain employs TRBV19 and TRBJ1-2; 9 nucleotides agree with TRBD1. Losses at the gene ends were 5 bases for V and 5 bases for J; bases not matched to a gene: 9. Germline V CDR1 and CDR2: LNHDA, SQIVND (reference sequence). There are 15 residues in the CDR3. Written as DNA, the CDR3 is TGTGCCAGTAGTGTACCGGGACAGGGAAATTATGGCTACACCTTC. Translated, it gives CASSVPGQGNYGYTF. Using reference TRBV19 and TRBJ1-2 for the parts outside the CDR3, the full variable domain is DGGITQSPKYLFRKEGQNVTLSCEQNLNHDAMYWYRQDPGQGLRLIYYSQIVNDFQKGDIAEGYSVSREKKESFPLTVTSAQKNPTAFYLCASSVPGQGNYGYTFGSGTRLTVV.

The J gene is TRBJ2-3, the V gene TRBV27; the match to TRBD1 covers 7 bases. The CDR3 totals 15 residues. Germline V gene lookup returns CDR1 MNHEY and CDR2 SMNVEV (reference sequence). With V trimmed by 4 bases and J by 3 bases, 7 bases remained unmatched. The CDR3 coding sequence is TGTGCCAGCAGTTACAGGGGCTCGGGGACAGATACGCAGTATTTT. Its translation: CASSYRGSGTDTQYF.

The gene calls are TRBV10-3 and TRBJ2-2; 8 nucleotides match TRBD1. The CDR3 has 17 amino acids. Germline trimming cut 0 bases from V and 11 bases from J; bases unmatched to any gene: 14. Germline-derived CDR1 and CDR2 are ENHRY and SYGVKD. This chain's CDR3 is CAISESEAGGLFGELFF. The CDR3 bases are TGTGCCATCAGTGAGTCGGAGGCAGGGGGCTTATTCGGAGAGCTGTTTTTT.

This chain joins TRBV5-4 and TRBJ1-2; maybe TRBD1 (5 bases). Germline-derived CDR1 and CDR2 are SGHNT and YYREEE (reference sequence). The CDR3 runs 15 residues. V was cut by 5 bases and J by 1 base, with 15 bases left in between. CDR3 region: CASRLDRSFNYGYTF. The CDR3 nucleotides read TGTGCCAGCAGACTCGACAGATCCTTTAACTATGGCTACACCTTC.

The J gene is TRBJ2-3, the V gene TRBV9, with 8 bases matching TRBD2. V dropped 0 bases and J dropped 4; count of bases not matched to a gene: 1. CDR3 length: 14 amino acids. The germline CDR1 and CDR2 sequences are SGDLS and YYNGEE. The CDR3 spells CASSVAGGPDTQYF. The CDR3 DNA is TGTGCCAGCAGCGTAGCGGGAGGGCCAGATACGCAGTATTTT.

This chain links TRBV29-1 with TRBJ1-2; tentatively, D is TRBD1 (5 bases). CDR3 size: 13 residues. CDR1 SQVTM and CDR2 ANQGSEA come from the germline V gene. V was shortened by 6 bases and J by 9 bases, with 20 bases between the two germline ends. The CDR3 nucleotides are TGCAGCGTGTACAGTTACCTCGGGGGATGCTACACCTTC. Translating gives CSVYSYLGGCYTF.

The chain employs TRBV27 and TRBJ2-1, with 12 bases lining up with TRBD2. This CDR3 is 21 amino acids long. CDR1 is MNHEY, CDR2 SMNVEV, per germline (reference sequence). The V gene end was trimmed by 5 bases and the J gene end by 5 bases; junction bases not matched to a gene: 22. CDR3 coding DNA: TGTGCCAGCAGTCAGCCCTCCGGGGGGACTAGCGGGCGCCGTGGAAACAATGAGCAGTTCTTC. Amino acid sequence: CASSQPSGGTSGRRGNNEQFF.